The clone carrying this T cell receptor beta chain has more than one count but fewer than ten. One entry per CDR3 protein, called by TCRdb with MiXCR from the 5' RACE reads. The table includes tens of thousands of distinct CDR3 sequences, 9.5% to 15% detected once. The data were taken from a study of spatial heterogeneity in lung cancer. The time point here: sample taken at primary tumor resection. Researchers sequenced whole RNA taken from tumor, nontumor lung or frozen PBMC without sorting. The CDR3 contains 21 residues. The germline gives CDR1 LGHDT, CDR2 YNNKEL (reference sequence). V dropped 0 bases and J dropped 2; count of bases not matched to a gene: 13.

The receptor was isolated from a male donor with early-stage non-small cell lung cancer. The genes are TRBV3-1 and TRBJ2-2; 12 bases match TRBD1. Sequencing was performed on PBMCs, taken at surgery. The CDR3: CASSQEGQGAMGGLNTGELFF. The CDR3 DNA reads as TGTGCCAGCAGCCAAGAGGGACAGGGGGCGATGGGAGGACTTAACACCGGGGAGCTGTTTTTT.